This T cell receptor (beta chain) was identified during a study of T-cell memory formation after mild COVID-19. V was trimmed by 3 bases and J by 0 bases, leaving 12 bases between them. Germline V gene lookup returns CDR1 SEHNR and CDR2 FQNEAQ (reference sequence). The length of the CDR3 is 17 residues. With regard to this clonotype: Antigen specificity is unknown.

Study-wide results and caveats: Nothing showed for sure that second-wave clones peaking on day 37 were SARS-CoV-2 specific.

MiXCR was run by TCRdb on the 5' RACE reads, yielding one entry per CDR3 protein. The sample lists 68,000 or so distinct CDR3 sequences, 16% occurring once. The sequence was obtained from an adult woman who had mild COVID-19 (a few samples of this study predate the infection). Cell type and time point are not known. The chain joins TRBV7-9 to TRBJ1-6; D perhaps matches TRBD1 (5 bases). The sequenced material came from PBMCs or a T cell subset sorted from them (not recorded which). CDR3 coding DNA: TGTGCCAGCAGCTTTGGACAATCAATCTCCTATAATTCACCCCTCCACTTT. It codes for CASSFGQSISYNSPLHF.